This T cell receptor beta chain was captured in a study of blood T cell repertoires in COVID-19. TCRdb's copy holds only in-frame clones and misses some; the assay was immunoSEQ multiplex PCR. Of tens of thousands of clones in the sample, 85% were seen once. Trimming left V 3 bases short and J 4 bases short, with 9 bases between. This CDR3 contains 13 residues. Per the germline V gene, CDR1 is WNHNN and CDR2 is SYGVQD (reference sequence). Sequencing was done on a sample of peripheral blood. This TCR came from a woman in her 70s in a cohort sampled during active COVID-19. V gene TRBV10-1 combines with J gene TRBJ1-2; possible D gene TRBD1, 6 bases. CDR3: CASSDGQRYGYTF. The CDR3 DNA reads TGCGCCAGCAGTGATGGACAGCGCTATGGCTACACCTTC.